This TCR beta chain was captured in a study of T cells in Graves' hyperthyroidism and ophthalmopathy. At the level of the study: Peripheral blood collection took place at initial diagnosis, before any treatment.

CDR3 size: 10 residues. Germline assignment: CDR1 DFQATT and CDR2 SNEGSKA (reference sequence). V was shortened by 6 bases and J by 10 bases, with 12 bases between the two germline ends. This clonotype showed up many times. Lactation, pregnancy, other autoimmune disease or uncontrolled infection excluded patients. The diagnoses drew upon clinical symptoms, serum thyroxine and TRAb, thyroid ultrasound and orbital computed tomography. 9.5 to 10 ml fresh peripheral blood yielded the PBMCs. TCR beta CDR3 sequences were amplified from RNA transcripts. In the first-round RT-PCR of the TCR CDR3, the HTBI primer set was used. In TCRdb, the multiplex PCR reads were re-called with MiXCR into one record per CDR3 protein. The sample has hundreds of thousands of distinct CDR3 sequences, around 38% seen once.

The chain combines TRBV20-1 with TRBJ1-1; D is possibly TRBD1 (5 bases). Sequenced: blood. The source of this sequence is a man aged 18 to 29 with Graves' hyperthyroidism. This CDR3 reads CSATMGGAFF. CDR3 nucleotides: TGCAGTGCCACAATGGGGGGAGCTTTCTTT.